Listed below are T cell receptor beta chains from one sample, sequenced in a study of blood T cell repertoires in COVID-19. The repertoire was sequenced with immunoSEQ multiplex PCR; TCRdb's copy has only in-frame clones and lacks some. The table has about 59,000 clones, 91% seen once. Sequencing used peripheral blood. These receptors all come from a human donor in a cohort sampled during active COVID-19. Both conserved end residues are part of each CDR3. The D gene is left open where the match is weak. Size values are once, few and many counts, or a class for expanded clones, and some rows have none.

TRBV25-1	TRBJ2-2	TRBD2	.	TGTGCCAGCAGTGAAATCGGTAGCGGGAGGGGCTCCGGGGAGCTGTTTTTT	CASSEIGSGRGSGELFF
TRBV2	TRBJ1-5	.	.	TGTGCCAGCAGTGTTCCGGGACAACCCGATCAGCCCCAGCATTTT	CASSVPGQPDQPQHF
TRBV18	TRBJ2-7	TRBD1	.	TGTGCCAGCTCTGAGGGACAGGGTGGCTACGAGCAGTACTTC	CASSEGQGGYEQYF
TRBV27	TRBJ2-3	.	.	TGTGCCAGCAGCACAGGGAATTTAGCAGATACGCAGTATTTT	CASSTGNLADTQYF
TRBV4-3	TRBJ2-7	.	.	TGCGCCAGCAGCCAAGATTTAGGGCGGACAAGCTCCTACGAGCAGTACTTC	CASSQDLGRTSSYEQYF
TRBV6-1	TRBJ1-2	.	.	TGTGCCAGCAGTGAAGCCGGGGGGAACTATGGCTACACCTTC	CASSEAGGNYGYTF
TRBV6-1	TRBJ1-1	.	.	TGTGCCAGCAGTGAAGCGCTGGGGCCAGGGCCCACTGAAGCTTTCTTT	CASSEALGPGPTEAFF
TRBV9	TRBJ1-4	.	.	TGTGCCAGCAGCTTGCGGGACGGGGGAAAAACTGTTTTT	CASSLRDGGKTVF
TRBV4-2	TRBJ2-2	.	.	TGTGCCAGCAGCTTGGGACTCCAGAACACCGGGGAGCTGTTTTTT	CASSLGLQNTGELFF
TRBV9	TRBJ2-7	.	.	TGTGCCAGCAGCGTAGATATCAGGGTGGGCTACGAGCAGTACTTC	CASSVDIRVGYEQYF
TRBV4-1	TRBJ2-3	TRBD2	.	TGCGCCAGCAGCCAAGAACTAGCGGGAGTGGTAGATACGCAGTATTTT	CASSQELAGVVDTQYF
TRBV7-2	TRBJ1-5	TRBD1	.	TGTGCCAGCAGCTCACGTGGACAGGGGGCTCAGCCCCAGCATTTT	CASSSRGQGAQPQHF
TRBV7-9	TRBJ2-7	.	.	TGTGCCAGCAGCATCAGGGGTGTCTACGAGCAGTACTTC	CASSIRGVYEQYF
TRBV4-3	TRBJ2-1	.	.	TGCGCCAGCAGCCTCGAGGCTCTGTCCAATGAGCAGTTCTTC	CASSLEALSNEQFF
TRBV7-9	TRBJ1-6	.	few	TGTGCCAGCAGTCCCGACAGCCCTTCACCCCTCCACTTT	CASSPDSPSPLHF
TRBV11-2	TRBJ2-7	.	.	TGTGCCAGCAGCTTAGTTGGGGAGGCAAGCGAGCAGTACTTC	CASSLVGEASEQYF